Below, one T cell receptor (beta chain) is given with its context. The antigen remains undetermined. This record belongs to a study of shared clonotypes between healthy human individuals. After removal of 1 base from V and 8 bases from J, the junction contained 6 bases not matched to a gene. The CDR3 sequence is 16 residues long. CDR1 and CDR2 (germline): MDHEN, SYDVKM. Deep level was the assay's run setting. The repertoire was sequenced with immunoSEQ multiplex PCR; TCRdb's copy has only in-frame clones and lacks some. The sample includes around 2.5 million clones, more than 85% of them seen just once. General study findings and limits: Across subsets, estimated richness was generally greater for naive than for memory populations.

The TCR originated in a man aged 18 to 35 in good health. Some clones in this sample may be carry-over from other donors' samples. Sequencing was performed on naive CD4+ T cells from PBMCs. The subset: CD45RA+ positively selected. This chain uses TRBV28 with TRBJ1-4, with 11 bases lining up with TRBD1. CDR3 nucleotide sequence: TGTGCCAGCAGTTTATTACCGGGACAGGGGGGGGAAAAACTGTTTTTT. It codes for CASSLLPGQGGEKLFF.